A single sample is the source of the 21 T cell receptor beta chains below, sequenced in a study of a mutant IDH1 vaccine in newly diagnosed glioma. These TCRs are of unknown antigen specificity. As for time point: week 11, during vaccination. Vaccinated patients received 300 ug of mutant IDH1 20-mer peptide per dose, with topical imiquimod. The assay was immunoSEQ multiplex PCR, and TCRdb's table has in-frame clones only and misses some. In the table there are under 150,000 clones, 85% to 90% of which are singletons. This sample comprised PBMCs, obtained from a glioma patient whose treatment included an IDH1 peptide vaccine. Every receptor here comes from a woman aged 45-59 years with glioma.

The chain joins TRBV5-1 to TRBJ1-6, with TRBD1 matching 9 bases. V was clipped by 4 bases and J by 11 bases; unmatched bases: 7. The CDR3 has 14 residues. The V gene's germline CDR1 is SGHRS and CDR2 YFSETQ. The CDR3 loop is CASSPGQGTPPLHF. DNA for the CDR3: TGCGCCAGCAGCCCGGGACAGGGAACGCCACCCCTCCACTTT.

V gene TRBV4-1 combines with J gene TRBJ1-4; D remains unclear. The CDR3 has 14 residues. Trimming stripped 4 bases from V and 8 bases from J, with 14 bases between. CDR1 is MGHRA and CDR2 is YSYEKL in the germline V gene. The CDR3 sequence: CASSLRGPGEKLFF. The CDR3 DNA is TGCGCCAGCAGCCTTCGGGGTCCTGGGGAAAAACTGTTTTTT.

The CDR3 region is CASSPPERRTGYEQYF. The DNA for the CDR3 is TGTGCCAGCAGCCCCCCGGAGCGGCGGACTGGCTACGAGCAGTACTTC. The chain has TRBV7-9 and TRBJ2-7; TRBD2 is a possible D gene (5 bases). This CDR3 contains 16 residues. Trimming pared 5 bases from V and 3 bases from J, leaving 20 bases between. Germline CDR1 reads SEHNR; CDR2 reads FQNEAQ (reference sequence). Variable domain in full (rest from reference TRBV7-9 and TRBJ2-7): DTGVSQNPRHKITKRGQNVTFRCDPISEHNRLYWYRQTLGQGPEFLTYFQNEAQLEKSRLLSDRFSAERPKGSFSTLEIQRTEQGDSAMYLCASSPPERRTGYEQYFGPGTRLTVT.

V and J are TRBV5-5 and TRBJ2-7, with 12 bases fitting TRBD2. Germline CDR1 SGHKS, CDR2 YYEKEE (reference sequence). The V segment lost 2 bases and the J segment 2 bases; nucleotides outside the gene matches: 2. This CDR3 has 15 residues. The CDR3 spells CASSFGLAGPYEQYF. The CDR3 coding sequence is TGTGCCAGCAGCTTCGGACTAGCGGGGCCCTACGAGCAGTACTTC.

V is TRBV4-1 and J is TRBJ2-2, with D perhaps matching TRBD1 or TRBD2 (5 bases each). The CDR3 has 17 amino acids. V dropped 4 bases and J dropped 2 bases, with 17 bases sitting between them. The germline gives CDR1 MGHRA, CDR2 YSYEKL. The CDR3 is CASSRAGTVYNTGELFF. CDR3 DNA: TGCGCCAGCAGCCGGGCCGGGACGGTATACAACACCGGGGAGCTGTTTTTT.

This clone was counted between two and nine times. The J gene is TRBJ2-3, the V gene TRBV5-1; 9 bases fit TRBD2. Germline V lookup: CDR1 SGHRS, CDR2 YFSETQ. V was clipped by 2 bases and J by 6 bases; unmatched bases: 4. The CDR3 spans 14 residues. This CDR3 reads CASSFSGSIDTQYF. The CDR3 DNA follows: TGCGCCAGCAGCTTTAGCGGGAGTATCGATACGCAGTATTTT.

V usage is TRBV19 and J usage is TRBJ1-2; D perhaps matches TRBD1 (5 bases). V was pared by 3 bases and J by 4 bases, with 12 bases between. Germline loops: CDR1 LNHDA, CDR2 SQIVND (reference sequence). The CDR3 is made up of 14 amino acids. CDR3 coding DNA: TGTGCCAGTAGTATCCCCGGGACGGTCTATGGCTACACCTTC. As protein: CASSIPGTVYGYTF. The whole variable domain, remainder taken from reference TRBV19 and TRBJ1-2, is DGGITQSPKYLFRKEGQNVTLSCEQNLNHDAMYWYRQDPGQGLRLIYYSQIVNDFQKGDIAEGYSVSREKKESFPLTVTSAQKNPTAFYLCASSIPGTVYGYTFGSGTRLTVV.

This chain connects TRBV28 to TRBJ1-5; 8 bases agree with TRBD1. The CDR3 covers 14 residues. J was trimmed by 6 bases and V by 5 bases; bases with no gene match: 6. CDR1 and CDR2 from the germline V gene are MDHEN and SYDVKM. The CDR3 nucleotides read TGTGCCAGCAGTATTGGACAGGGCACTCAGCCCCAGCATTTT. Amino acid sequence: CASSIGQGTQPQHF.

The chain joins TRBV7-9 to TRBJ2-7; 8 bases are shared with TRBD1. V gave up 5 bases and J gave up 0 bases; unmatched junction bases: 9. The germline gives CDR1 SEHNR, CDR2 FQNEAQ (reference sequence). The CDR3 loop spans 16 amino acids. CDR3 loop: CASSPPGGRSSYEQYF. The CDR3 nucleotides read TGTGCCAGCAGCCCACCAGGGGGCCGGAGCTCCTACGAGCAGTACTTC.

This chain uses TRBV5-4 with TRBJ1-2; D ambiguous. Germline V CDR1 and CDR2: SGHNT, YYREEE (reference sequence). The CDR3 spans 13 residues. V lost 4 bases to trimming and J lost 8 bases, with 15 bases between them. Here the CDR3 DNA reads TGTGCCAGCAGCCCTTACTCGGGGAGAGGCTACACCTTC. It specifies CASSPYSGRGYTF. The full variable domain, rest sourced from reference TRBV5-4 and TRBJ1-2, is ETGVTQSPTHLIKTRGQQVTLRCSSQSGHNTVSWYQQALGQGPQFIFQYYREEENGRGNFPPRFSGLQFPNYSSELNVNALELDDSALYLCASSPYSGRGYTFGSGTRLTVV.

The V call is TRBV28, the J call TRBJ1-2; unclear D gene. In germline, CDR1 is MDHEN, CDR2 SYDVKM. The CDR3 sequence is 14 residues long. Trimming cost V 3 bases and J 6 bases, with 14 bases left between them. The CDR3 region has the DNA TGTGCCAGCAGTTTGACCGCCCCGGCCGATGGCTACACCTTC. It specifies CASSLTAPADGYTF.

The rearrangement uses TRBV18 and TRBJ1-1; D call uncertain. With 1 base removed from V and 0 bases from J, the gap between germline ends came to 12 bases. The CDR3 is 16 residues long. The germline CDR1 and CDR2 sequences are KGHSH and LQKENI. For the CDR3, the DNA is TGTGCCAGCTCACCACTGGCAGAACTCATGAACACTGAAGCTTTCTTT. It encodes CASSPLAELMNTEAFF.

The CDR3 sequence is CASSYPGQAEQYF. The CDR3 DNA is TGTGCCAGCAGTTACCCCGGACAGGCCGAGCAGTACTTC. V and J are TRBV6-5 and TRBJ2-5, with 7 bases matching TRBD1. The closer fit of TRBJ2-7 to the DNA end suggests the J call may be wrong. The germline CDR1 and CDR2 sequences are MNHEY and SVGAGI. The CDR3 consists of 13 residues.

This chain connects TRBV19 to TRBJ2-7; the D call may be TRBD1 or TRBD2 (6 bases each). The CDR3 loop spans 17 amino acids. The germline V gene encodes CDR1 LNHDA and CDR2 SQIVND (reference sequence). V was pared by 5 bases and J by 0 bases, with 20 bases between. The CDR3 DNA reads as TGTGCCAGTAGTCGGGGGACCGGGACACCCAGCTCCTACGAGCAGTACTTC. Its protein product is CASSRGTGTPSSYEQYF. The variable domain in full, completed from reference TRBV19 and TRBJ2-7, reads DGGITQSPKYLFRKEGQNVTLSCEQNLNHDAMYWYRQDPGQGLRLIYYSQIVNDFQKGDIAEGYSVSREKKESFPLTVTSAQKNPTAFYLCASSRGTGTPSSYEQYFGPGTRLTVT.

This clone showed up just once. This rearrangement joins TRBV27 to TRBJ2-1, with 7 bases fitting TRBD1. The V gene end was trimmed by 0 bases and the J gene end by 5 bases; junction bases not matched to a gene: 4. There are 15 residues in the CDR3. From germline, CDR1 is MNHEY and CDR2 SMNVEV (reference sequence). The CDR3 spells CASSLSRTGHNEQFF. DNA of the CDR3: TGTGCCAGCAGTTTATCGCGGACAGGCCACAATGAGCAGTTCTTC.

The chain recombines TRBV7-2 with TRBJ2-7; 12 nucleotides match TRBD2. Per germline, CDR1 SGHTA and CDR2 FQGNSA. V shed 6 bases and J 2 bases; nucleotides not matched to a gene: 2. This CDR3 is built from 14 residues. The CDR3 spells CASRLAGGAYEQYF. CDR3 bases: TGTGCCAGCAGGCTAGCGGGAGGGGCCTACGAGCAGTACTTC.

The chain recombines TRBV9 with TRBJ2-3, with D possibly called TRBD1 or TRBD2 (5 bases each). Germline V gene lookup returns CDR1 SGDLS and CDR2 YYNGEE. V lost 0 bases and J 5 bases, leaving 16 bases between the germline ends. The length of the CDR3 is 16 residues. Written as DNA, the CDR3 is TGTGCCAGCAGCGTAGCGGCCGGGAAGGGGCAAGATACGCAGTATTTT. Translated: CASSVAAGKGQDTQYF.

This clone was seen once. The chain uses TRBV9 and TRBJ2-3; D is undetermined. Trimming removed 2 bases at V and 5 bases at J, with 6 bases between. Looked up from germline, CDR1 is SGDLS and CDR2 is YYNGEE. The CDR3 consists of 12 residues. This CDR3 reads CASSVSRDTQYF. Here the CDR3 DNA reads TGTGCCAGCAGCGTCTCTCGAGATACGCAGTATTTT.

This clone has just one count. V gene TRBV27 combines with J gene TRBJ2-1, with TRBD2 identical over 9 bases. Germline trimming cut 5 bases from V and 0 bases from J; bases unmatched to any gene: 5. This CDR3 has 16 residues. Germline CDR1 and CDR2: MNHEY and SMNVEV (reference sequence). The CDR3 DNA reads TGTGCCAGCAGTCCCGGACTAGCGTCCTCCTACAATGAGCAGTTCTTC. Its translation is CASSPGLASSYNEQFF.

The chain links TRBV19 to TRBJ2-5; the match to TRBD2 covers 10 bases. This CDR3 contains 17 residues. The V gene's germline CDR1 is LNHDA and CDR2 SQIVND (reference sequence). V dropped 4 bases and J dropped 1; count of bases not matched to a gene: 9. CDR3: CASSKTLAGTSQETQYF. DNA for the CDR3: TGTGCCAGTAGTAAAACACTAGCGGGAACGAGCCAAGAGACCCAGTACTTC.

The chain recombines TRBV12-5 with TRBJ2-2; D perhaps matches TRBD1 (6 bases). With 6 bases removed from V and 3 bases from J, the gap between germline ends came to 8 bases. This CDR3 comprises 13 residues. CDR1 and CDR2 from the germline V gene are LGHNT and FRNRAP. DNA of the CDR3: TGTGCTAGTGGGGACAGCCACACCGGGGAGCTGTTTTTT. It is translated as CASGDSHTGELFF.